This T cell receptor beta chain was recorded in a study of shared clonotypes between healthy human individuals. Study-wide points: Sampling covered nothing but blood. Tissue TCR repertoires likely differ from those found in blood. Represented diversity, genetic and exposure-history alike, was limited by few donors. Generation probabilities of non-shared clonotypes were lower (relative to those shared by all four donors).

Germline values: CDR1 SNHLY, CDR2 FYNNEI. Trimming took off 5 bases at V and 4 bases at J, with 2 bases between the two ends. This CDR3 comprises 10 residues. Turning to this clone: Its specificity is unknown.

Deep was the level at which the assay was run. Profiled with immunoSEQ multiplex PCR; TCRdb holds only in-frame clones, not every one. Found here are over a million clones, approximately 76% of them singletons; the top ten hold about 1.5%. Sequenced sample: memory CD4+ T cells sorted from blood. This sample's subset: CD45RA-negative fraction. This rearrangement joins TRBV2 to TRBJ2-5; D uncertain. The sequence was obtained from a man aged 18 to 29 in good health. CDR3 bases: TGTGCCAGCAGTTTAGAGACCCAGTACTTC. This sequence encodes CASSLETQYF.